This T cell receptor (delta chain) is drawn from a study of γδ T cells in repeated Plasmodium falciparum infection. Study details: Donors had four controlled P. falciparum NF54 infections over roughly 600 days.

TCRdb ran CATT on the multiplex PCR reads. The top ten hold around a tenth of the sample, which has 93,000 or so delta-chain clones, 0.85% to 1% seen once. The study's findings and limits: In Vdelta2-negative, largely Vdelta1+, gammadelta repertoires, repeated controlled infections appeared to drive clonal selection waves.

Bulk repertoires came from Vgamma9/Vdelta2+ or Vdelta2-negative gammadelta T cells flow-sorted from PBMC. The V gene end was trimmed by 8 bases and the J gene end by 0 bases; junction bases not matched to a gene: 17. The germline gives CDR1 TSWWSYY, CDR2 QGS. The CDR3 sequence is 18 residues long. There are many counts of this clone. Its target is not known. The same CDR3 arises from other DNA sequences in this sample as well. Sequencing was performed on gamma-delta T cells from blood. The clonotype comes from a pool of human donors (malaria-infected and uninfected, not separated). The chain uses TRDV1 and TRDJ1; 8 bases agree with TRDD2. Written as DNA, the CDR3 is TGTGCTCTTTCCCACTTCCTACAAAGACTCTATAACACCGATAAACTCATCTTT. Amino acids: CALSHFLQRLYNTDKLIF.